These 11 T cell receptor beta chains came from one sample sequenced in a study of blood T cell repertoires in COVID-19. The repertoire was sequenced with immunoSEQ multiplex PCR; TCRdb's copy has only in-frame clones and lacks some. This sample carries tens of thousands of clones, roughly 84% of them seen once, and the ten largest clones take 5.5% to 8%. The sample taken for sequencing was peripheral blood. These receptors were obtained from a man aged 45-65 years with active COVID-19.

This clone showed up just once. The chain recombines TRBV7-2 with TRBJ2-3; 13 bases align to TRBD2. Germline lookup yields CDR1 SGHTA and CDR2 FQGNSA. The V gene end was trimmed by 4 bases and the J gene end by 4 bases; junction bases not matched to a gene: 11. The CDR3 covers 18 residues. The DNA of the CDR3 is TGTGCCAGCAGCTCACGGACTAGCGGGGGCTCACACGCAGATACGCAGTATTTT. Residues: CASSSRTSGGSHADTQYF.

This clone occurred a few times. V gene TRBV30 combines with J gene TRBJ1-3; no clear D gene. Germline loops: CDR1 GTSNPN, CDR2 SVGIG (reference sequence). This CDR3 has 11 amino acids. The CDR3 protein is CTRVDGNTIYF. For the CDR3, the DNA is TGTACTAGGGTGGACGGAAACACCATATATTTT.

V is TRBV5-4 and J is TRBJ1-2, with unresolved D. Germline-derived CDR1 and CDR2 are SGHNT and YYREEE (reference sequence). The CDR3 is 13 amino acids. Trimming cost V 0 bases and J 8 bases, with 11 bases left between them. In DNA form, the CDR3 reads TGTGCCAGCAGCTTGGATGAGCGGCCGGGCTACACCTTC. Translated, it gives CASSLDERPGYTF.

The rearrangement links TRBV5-6 to TRBJ2-7, with D possibly being TRBD2 (6 bases). Germline V gene sequence: CDR1 SGHDT, CDR2 YYEEEE. There are 14 residues in the CDR3. Between the trimmed V and J ends, which lost 4 bases and 2 bases, there was a span of 13 bases. The CDR3 is CASSPGGVPYEQYF. As DNA, the CDR3 is TGTGCCAGCAGCCCTGGAGGGGTACCCTACGAGCAGTACTTC. The complete variable domain, with remaining parts taken from reference TRBV5-6 and TRBJ2-7, reads DAGVTQSPTHLIKTRGQQVTLRCSPKSGHDTVSWYQQALGQGPQFIFQYYEEEERQRGNFPDRFSGHQFPNYSSELNVNALLLGDSALYLCASSPGGVPYEQYFGPGTRLTVT.

This chain links TRBV19 with TRBJ1-4, with 7 bases identical to TRBD1. The CDR3 sequence is 14 residues long. The V gene end was trimmed by 3 bases and the J gene end by 7 bases; junction bases not matched to a gene: 5. In germline, CDR1 is LNHDA, CDR2 SQIVND (reference sequence). CDR3 loop: CASSIRGNGEKLFF. CDR3 nucleotides: TGTGCCAGTAGTATCAGGGGGAACGGTGAAAAACTGTTTTTT.

This chain uses TRBV28 with TRBJ2-3; a weak D match, TRBD2 (6 bases). Germline CDR1 MDHEN, CDR2 SYDVKM. Trimming pared 6 bases from V and 7 bases from J, leaving 17 bases between. This CDR3 is 14 amino acids long. CDR3 nucleotide sequence: TGTGCCAGCAGCACCGGAGGGATCAAGCATACGCAGTATTTT. It is translated as CASSTGGIKHTQYF. The variable domain in full, completed from reference TRBV28 and TRBJ2-3, reads DVKVTQSSRYLVKRTGEKVFLECVQDMDHENMFWYRQDPGLGLRLIYFSYDVKMKEKGDIPEGYSVSREKKERFSLILESASTNQTSMYLCASSTGGIKHTQYFGPGTRLTVL.

The chain carries TRBV30 and TRBJ1-1; D remains unclear. The CDR3 consists of 14 residues. The V end was cut by 3 bases, the J end by 5 bases, with 16 bases between. Germline V lookup: CDR1 GTSNPN, CDR2 SVGIG (reference sequence). The CDR3 region is CAWSKDVGETEAFF. The CDR3 region has the DNA TGTGCCTGGAGCAAGGACGTCGGGGAAACTGAAGCTTTCTTT. The complete variable domain, with remaining parts taken from reference TRBV30 and TRBJ1-1, reads SQTIHQWPATLVQPVGSPLSLECTVEGTSNPNLYWYRQAAGRGLQLLFYSVGIGQISSEVPQNLSASRPQDRQFILSSKKLLLSDSGFYLCAWSKDVGETEAFFGQGTRLTVV.

The chain joins TRBV12-5 to TRBJ2-1, with TRBD2 identical over 9 bases. J was trimmed by 6 bases and V by 7 bases; bases with no gene match: 13. The length of the CDR3 is 16 residues. Germline CDR1 reads LGHNT; CDR2 reads FRNRAP. CDR3 sequence (DNA): TGTGCTAGTGCCCGAGCGGGGGGAGAAGGGCCCAATGAGCAGTTCTTC. It encodes CASARAGGEGPNEQFF.

The chain is built from TRBV9 and TRBJ2-3; possible D gene TRBD2, 6 bases. Germline V gene data show CDR1 as SGDLS and CDR2 as YYNGEE. The ends were cut back, 6 bases at V and 1 base at J, with 12 bases in the middle. This CDR3 has 14 residues. CDR3 in amino acids: CASNRETGTDTQYF. The DNA for the CDR3 is TGTGCCAGCAACCGGGAGACAGGCACAGATACGCAGTATTTT.

V gene TRBV5-1 combines with J gene TRBJ2-7; D possibly corresponds to TRBD1 (5 bases). This CDR3 has 14 residues. In germline, CDR1 is SGHRS, CDR2 YFSETQ. Trimming removed 3 bases at V and 3 bases at J, with 13 bases between. In DNA form, the CDR3 reads TGCGCCAGCAGCTCTACGGACAAGGGCTACGAGCAGTACTTC. As protein: CASSSTDKGYEQYF.

The rearrangement uses TRBV6-2 or TRBV6-3 and TRBJ2-5, with 7 bases fitting TRBD1. The CDR3 is made up of 19 amino acids. J gave up 2 bases and V 2 bases, and 17 bases lay outside the gene matches. CDR1 MNHEY and CDR2 SVGEGT come from the germline V gene. In nucleotides, the CDR3 is TGTGCCAGCAGTTACCCCAACCGGGACAGAGACACCCCGCAAGAGACCCAGTACTTC. Translation: CASSYPNRDRDTPQETQYF.